This TCR beta chain was recorded in a study of control samples from healthy donors and cancer patients. The junction had 7 bases not matched to a gene; V was cut back by 5 bases and J by 5 bases. The CDR3 spans 15 residues. CDR1 and CDR2 (germline): SGHAT, FQNNGV. Clones were sequenced by immunoSEQ multiplex PCR, and TCRdb holds only the in-frame ones, with some missing. The sample includes 100,000 to 150,000 clones, over 75% of them seen just once. Sequenced input: blood. The sequence derives from a man aged 50 or older in good health. The chain has TRBV11-2 and TRBJ2-5; TRBD2 aligns across 11 bases. CDR3 in amino acids: CASSLSGGAAETQYF. CDR3 bases: TGTGCCAGCAGCCTTAGCGGGGGGGCCGCGGAGACCCAGTACTTC.